These 23 T cell receptor beta chains came from one sample sequenced in a study of blood T cell repertoires in COVID-19. Sequencing was performed with immunoSEQ multiplex PCR; in TCRdb, only in-frame clones are kept and a portion is missing. Here the sample spans 27,000 or so clones, around 83% being singletons. Sequencing was carried out using peripheral blood. The receptors were sampled from a man in his 70s with acute or convalescent COVID-19.

V is TRBV12-3 or TRBV12-4 and J is TRBJ1-4, with 7 bases matching TRBD1. The CDR3 has 12 residues. Trimming took 4 bases from V and 12 from J; bases not matched to a gene: 5. This CDR3 reads CASSYYRGELFF. CDR3 bases: TGTGCCAGCAGTTACTACAGGGGCGAACTGTTTTTT.

This clone was counted between two and nine times. The CDR3 nucleotides read TGTGCCAGCAGCCAGGCTGACAGGGGCGGGAATCAGCCCCAGCATTTT. It specifies CASSQADRGGNQPQHF. J is TRBJ1-5 and V is TRBV3-1 (or the pseudogene TRBV3-2); 8 nucleotides agree with TRBD1. Germline assignment: CDR1 LGHDT and CDR2 YNNKEL (reference sequence). This CDR3 region has 16 residues. V was pared by 3 bases and J by 4 bases, with 8 bases of the junction left unmatched.

V gene TRBV2 combines with J gene TRBJ1-1; D not certain. V was pared by 6 bases and J by 1 base, with 9 bases between. The length of the CDR3 is 13 residues. Germline-derived CDR1 and CDR2 are SNHLY and FYNNEI. The CDR3 reads CASSGETNTEAFF. The CDR3 region has the DNA TGTGCCAGCAGCGGGGAAACGAACACTGAAGCTTTCTTT.

This chain links TRBV6-2 or TRBV6-3 with TRBJ2-7, with a weak D call TRBD1 (6 bases). Trimming pared 3 bases from V and 0 bases from J, leaving 9 bases between. The germline V gene encodes CDR1 MNHEY and CDR2 SVGEGT. The CDR3 sequence is 14 residues long. The CDR3 nucleotides are TGTGCCAGCAGTTATCAGGGGTTCTCCTACGAGCAGTACTTC. This translates into CASSYQGFSYEQYF.

The chain uses TRBV7-2 and TRBJ2-3; TRBD1 matches at 10 bases. The germline CDR1 and CDR2 sequences are SGHTA and FQGNSA. This CDR3 has 14 residues. With 1 base clipped from V and 5 bases from J, the junction kept 0 bases outside the gene matches. The CDR3 spells CASSLGTGGDTQYF. The CDR3 nucleotides read TGTGCCAGCAGCTTAGGGACAGGGGGAGATACGCAGTATTTT. The full variable domain, rest sourced from reference TRBV7-2 and TRBJ2-3, is GAGVSQSPSNKVTEKGKDVELRCDPISGHTALYWYRQSLGQGLEFLIYFQGNSAPDKSGLPSDRFSAERTGGSVSTLTIQRTQQEDSAVYLCASSLGTGGDTQYFGPGTRLTVL.

The V call is TRBV28, the J call TRBJ1-2; 10 nucleotides match TRBD1. Germline CDR1 reads MDHEN; CDR2 reads SYDVKM. This CDR3 is built from 17 residues. V lost 2 bases and J lost 8; bases outside the gene matches: 14. CDR3 nucleotide sequence: TGTGCCAGCAGTTTAGCGACAGGGGGCGGCGAAATGTTGGGCTACACCTTC. The encoded protein is CASSLATGGGEMLGYTF.

CDR3 in amino acids: CSASTRREETQYF. DNA for the CDR3: TGCAGTGCTAGTACGCGGCGGGAGGAGACCCAGTACTTC. The rearrangement joins TRBV20-1 to TRBJ2-5; 7 nucleotides line up with TRBD2. CDR1 DFQATT and CDR2 SNEGSKA come from the germline V gene (reference sequence). Trimming removed 3 bases from V and 5 bases from J; junction bases left unmatched: 6. The CDR3 runs to 13 residues.

The chain combines TRBV7-2 with TRBJ2-7; D is possibly TRBD2 (6 bases). The CDR3 runs 16 residues. Germline V lookup: CDR1 SGHTA, CDR2 FQGNSA. Between the trimmed V and J ends, which lost 5 bases and 6 bases, there was a span of 23 bases. As DNA, the CDR3 is TGTGCCAGCAGCAAGAGGGGCGGGGCCTCCGCCCCCGAGCAGTACTTC. It encodes CASSKRGGASAPEQYF.

This clone has a handful of counts. The chain couples TRBV9 to TRBJ2-7; 7 bases align to TRBD1. The CDR3 length is 15 residues. Losses at the gene ends were 5 bases for V and 2 bases for J; bases not matched to a gene: 10. The germline CDR1 and CDR2 sequences are SGDLS and YYNGEE. The CDR3: CASSHAPGQPYEQYF. CDR3 in DNA: TGTGCCAGCAGTCATGCTCCGGGACAGCCCTACGAGCAGTACTTC.

In this sample, this clone turned up a few times. V gene TRBV12-3 or TRBV12-4 combines with J gene TRBJ1-2; the match to TRBD1 covers 12 bases. The CDR3 has 12 amino acids. The V gene end was trimmed by 6 bases and the J gene end by 8 bases; junction bases not matched to a gene: 1. The CDR3 sequence: CASRGTGGGYTF. CDR3 coding DNA: TGTGCCAGCAGGGGGACAGGGGGCGGCTACACCTTC.

The chain has TRBV10-1 and TRBJ2-5, with TRBD1 matching 7 bases. This CDR3 contains 15 residues. The germline CDR1 and CDR2 sequences are WNHNN and SYGVQD (reference sequence). The CDR3 DNA is TGCGCAGCATTTTCGGAAGGGGGCGGCCAAGAGACCCAGTACTTC. Protein: CAAFSEGGGQETQYF.

The V gene is TRBV24-1, the J gene TRBJ1-5, with TRBD1 matching over 7 bases. The germline V gene has CDR1 KGHDR and CDR2 SFDVKD. This CDR3 spans 12 amino acids. Trimming at V came to 9 bases and at J to 6 bases, leaving 4 bases not matched to a gene. CDR3 nucleotide sequence: TGTGCCACCGGCACAGGGGTTCAGCCCCAGCATTTT. As protein: CATGTGVQPQHF.

CDR3 in DNA: TGTGCCAGCAGCTTCGGGGAATCTAATGAAAAACTGTTTTTT. It codes for CASSFGESNEKLFF. The V call is TRBV7-9, the J call TRBJ1-4; D gene unclear. Per the germline V gene, CDR1 is SEHNR and CDR2 is FQNEAQ (reference sequence). The V gene lost 3 bases and the J gene lost 3 bases, with 8 bases spanning the gap. The CDR3 contains 14 residues.

This chain joins TRBV5-1 and TRBJ2-3; possible D gene TRBD1, 5 bases. The CDR3 sequence is 15 residues long. Germline CDR1 is SGHRS and CDR2 is YFSETQ. Trimming took 1 base from V and 1 from J, leaving 10 bases between them. The CDR3 DNA sequence: TGCGCCAGCAGCTTGCGACAGCCGGGCACAGATACGCAGTATTTT. Its protein product is CASSLRQPGTDTQYF. The variable domain in full, with the rest retrieved from reference TRBV5-1 and TRBJ2-3, is KAGVTQTPRYLIKTRGQQVTLSCSPISGHRSVSWYQQTPGQGLQFLFEYFSETQRNKGNFPGRFSGRQFSNSRSEMNVSTLELGDSALYLCASSLRQPGTDTQYFGPGTRLTVL.

This chain links TRBV10-3 with TRBJ1-1; the match to TRBD1 covers 8 bases. Germline CDR1 ENHRY, CDR2 SYGVKD. The CDR3 is made up of 15 amino acids. V dropped 4 bases and J dropped 1; count of bases not matched to a gene: 5. CDR3 residues: CAISAPDRGNTEAFF. In DNA, the CDR3 is TGTGCCATCAGTGCGCCTGACAGGGGGAACACTGAAGCTTTCTTT.

The chain employs TRBV10-2 and TRBJ1-3, with unresolved D. The CDR3 is 15 amino acids. The V end lost 4 bases, the J end lost 0 bases, and 10 bases lay between the germline ends. Germline assignment: CDR1 WSHSY and CDR2 SAAADI. CDR3 region: CASSVPGSSGNTIYF. CDR3 sequence (DNA): TGCGCCAGCAGTGTACCCGGTAGCTCTGGAAACACCATATATTTT.

The V gene is TRBV2, the J gene TRBJ2-3; 10 nucleotides match TRBD2. With V trimmed by 0 bases and J by 3 bases, 0 bases remained unmatched. Germline CDR1 reads SNHLY; CDR2 reads FYNNEI. The CDR3 consists of 15 residues. CDR3 nucleotides: TGTGCCAGCAGTGAAGCACTAGCGGGGACAGATACGCAGTATTTT. Protein sequence: CASSEALAGTDTQYF. Looking up the rest from reference TRBV2 and TRBJ2-3 gives the full variable domain: EPEVTQTPSHQVTQMGQEVILRCVPISNHLYFYWYRQILGQKVEFLVSFYNNEISEKSEIFDDQFSVERPDGSNFTLKIRSTKLEDSAMYFCASSEALAGTDTQYFGPGTRLTVL.

The genes are TRBV29-1 and TRBJ2-2; 11 bases align to TRBD2. The CDR3 has 14 residues. The germline V gene encodes CDR1 SQVTM and CDR2 ANQGSEA. J was trimmed by 5 bases and V by 5 bases; bases with no gene match: 4. The DNA of the CDR3 is TGCAGCGTTCGGGCTAGCGGGAGGACCGGGGAGCTGTTTTTT. Encoded protein: CSVRASGRTGELFF.

The J gene is TRBJ2-1, the V gene TRBV5-1, with 9 bases aligning to TRBD2. Germline V gives CDR1 SGHRS, CDR2 YFSETQ. The trim removed 4 bases at V and 5 bases at J, leaving 7 bases unmatched. The CDR3 runs to 15 residues. The CDR3 DNA is TGCGCCAGCAGCGTTAGCGGGAGACGAAACAATGAGCAGTTCTTC. It encodes CASSVSGRRNNEQFF.

This clone was seen only once. The rearrangement joins TRBV6-5 to TRBJ2-2; maybe TRBD1 (6 bases). The CDR3 spans 16 residues. Germline CDR1 MNHEY, CDR2 SVGAGI. Trimming took 2 bases from V and 2 from J, leaving 12 bases between them. CDR3 protein: CASSYRGTLNTGELFF. The CDR3, as DNA: TGTGCCAGCAGTTACCGAGGGACACTCAACACCGGGGAGCTGTTTTTT.

This clone is categorized as medium-sized. The chain employs TRBV4-2 and TRBJ1-3, with TRBD1 matching 7 bases. The J segment lost 2 bases and the V segment lost 0 bases, leaving 10 bases of the junction unmatched. The CDR3 sequence is 18 residues long. Germline CDR1 reads LGHNA; CDR2 reads YNFKEQ. The CDR3 protein is CASSQEGTADLTGNTIYF. CDR3 nucleotide sequence: TGTGCCAGCAGCCAAGAAGGGACAGCCGATTTGACTGGAAACACCATATATTTT.

The J gene is TRBJ1-5, the V gene TRBV3-1 (or the pseudogene TRBV3-2); D gene unclear. V was shortened by 6 bases and J by 2 bases, with 11 bases between the two germline ends. The germline V gene encodes CDR1 LGHDT and CDR2 YNNKEL (reference sequence). The CDR3 sequence is 14 residues long. The CDR3 DNA is TGTGCCAGCAGTCCCGACTGGGGCAATCAGCCCCAGCATTTT. This gives the protein CASSPDWGNQPQHF.

This clone was detected ten times or more. The genes are TRBV11-2 and TRBJ2-3; 8 bases are shared with TRBD2. This CDR3 has 17 residues. The germline V gene has CDR1 SGHAT and CDR2 FQNNGV. Germline trimming cut 0 bases from V and 4 bases from J; bases unmatched to any gene: 9. The CDR3 DNA is TGTGCCAGCAGCTTAGATTCGGCGGGAGGAGGGGCAGATACGCAGTATTTT. The encoded protein is CASSLDSAGGGADTQYF. Drawing the rest from reference TRBV11-2 and TRBJ2-3, the complete variable domain is EAGVAQSPRYKIIEKRQSVAFWCNPISGHATLYWYQQILGQGPKLLIQFQNNGVVDDSQLPKDRFSAERLKGVDSTLKIQPAKLEDSAVYLCASSLDSAGGGADTQYFGPGTRLTVL.